One and the same sample provided the 5 T cell receptor beta chains below, sequenced in a study of metastatic and nonmetastatic thyroid tumors. No patient received treatment before thyroid surgery. Via MiXCR, TCRdb re-called the PCR reads. The sample holds more than 4,000 clones, roughly 20% seen once. Sequenced: tumor tissue. The receptors here all came from a male donor with papillary thyroid cancer or a benign thyroid nodule (not recorded which). Some clones in this sample may be carry-over from other donors' samples.

J is TRBJ2-2 and V is TRBV20-1; 8 bases are shared with TRBD1. Trimming cost V 6 bases and J 7 bases; bases outside gene matches: 13. CDR1 DFQATT and CDR2 SNEGSKA come from the germline V gene (reference sequence). The CDR3 loop spans 15 amino acids. As DNA, the CDR3 is TGCAGTGCAACCGCGACAGGGGAACTAGTCGGGGAGCTGTTTTTT. Protein product: CSATATGELVGELFF.

This clone is deemed medium-sized (0.01 to 0.1%). The chain links TRBV5-6 to TRBJ1-4; 8 bases match TRBD1. The CDR3 runs 14 residues. V trimming: 2 bases; J trimming: 7 bases; junction bases outside the gene matches: 4. CDR1 and CDR2 (germline): SGHDT, YYEEEE. CDR3 in amino acids: CASSFGQGSEKLFF. The CDR3 region has the DNA TGTGCCAGCAGCTTCGGACAGGGTAGTGAAAAACTGTTTTTT.

This clone came up a few times. The gene calls are TRBV12-3 or TRBV12-4 and TRBJ1-4, with D tentatively TRBD1 (6 bases). The CDR3 contains 13 residues. Between the trimmed V and J ends, which lost 6 bases and 7 bases, there was a span of 12 bases. CDR3 loop: CASSQDSGEKLFF. The DNA for the CDR3 is TGTGCCAGCAGCCAGGACAGTGGTGAAAAACTGTTTTTT.

The chain is built from TRBV5-8 and TRBJ1-6, with 7 bases fitting TRBD1. Germline assignment: CDR1 SGHTS and CDR2 YDEGEE. After removal of 0 bases from V and 18 bases from J, the junction contained 6 bases not matched to a gene. This CDR3 has 12 residues. The CDR3 loop reads CASSLDGQVPHF. In nucleotides, the CDR3 is TGTGCCAGCAGCTTGGATGGACAGGTACCCCACTTT.

The chain carries TRBV20-1 and TRBJ2-1; D may match TRBD1 or TRBD2 (6 bases each). This CDR3 has 14 residues. Germline V CDR1 and CDR2: DFQATT, SNEGSKA (reference sequence). Trimming pared 3 bases from V and 5 bases from J, leaving 14 bases between. This CDR3 reads CSASRGLLDNEQFF. The CDR3 bases are TGCAGTGCTAGCCGGGGGCTTCTAGACAATGAGCAGTTCTTC.